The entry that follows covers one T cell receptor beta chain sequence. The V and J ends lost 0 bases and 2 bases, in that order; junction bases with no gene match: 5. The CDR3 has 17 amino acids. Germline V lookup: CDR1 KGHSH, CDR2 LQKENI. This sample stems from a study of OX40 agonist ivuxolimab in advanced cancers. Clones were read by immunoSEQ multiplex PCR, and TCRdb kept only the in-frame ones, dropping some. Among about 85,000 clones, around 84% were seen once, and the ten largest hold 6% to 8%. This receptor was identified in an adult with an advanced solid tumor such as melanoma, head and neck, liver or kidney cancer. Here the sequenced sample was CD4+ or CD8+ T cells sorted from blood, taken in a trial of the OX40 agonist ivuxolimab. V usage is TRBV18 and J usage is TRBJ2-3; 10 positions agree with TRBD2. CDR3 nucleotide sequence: TGTGCCAGCTCACCACCGAATAGCGGGAGGTTCACAGATACGCAGTATTTT. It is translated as CASSPPNSGRFTDTQYF. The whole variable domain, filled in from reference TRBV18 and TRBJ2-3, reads NAGVMQNPRHLVRRRGQEARLRCSPMKGHSHVYWYRQLPEEGLKFMVYLQKENIIDESGMPKERFSAEFPKEGPSILRIQQVVRGDSAAYFCASSPPNSGRFTDTQYFGPGTRLTVL.